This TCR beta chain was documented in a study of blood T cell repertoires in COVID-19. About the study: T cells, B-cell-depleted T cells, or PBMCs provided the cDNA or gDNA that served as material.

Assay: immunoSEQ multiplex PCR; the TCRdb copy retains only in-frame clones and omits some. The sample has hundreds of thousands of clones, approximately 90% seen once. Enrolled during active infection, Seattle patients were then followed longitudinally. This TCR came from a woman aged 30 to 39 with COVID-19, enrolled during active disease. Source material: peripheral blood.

This CDR3 reads CASSLFLAGGPGELFF. CDR3 DNA sequence: TGTGCCAGCAGCTTGTTCCTAGCGGGGGGTCCCGGGGAGCTGTTTTTT. The rearrangement uses TRBV5-5 and TRBJ2-2; TRBD2 agrees at 11 bases. V lost 1 base and J lost 6; bases outside the gene matches: 5. The CDR3 has 16 residues. Germline-derived CDR1 and CDR2 are SGHKS and YYEKEE (reference sequence).